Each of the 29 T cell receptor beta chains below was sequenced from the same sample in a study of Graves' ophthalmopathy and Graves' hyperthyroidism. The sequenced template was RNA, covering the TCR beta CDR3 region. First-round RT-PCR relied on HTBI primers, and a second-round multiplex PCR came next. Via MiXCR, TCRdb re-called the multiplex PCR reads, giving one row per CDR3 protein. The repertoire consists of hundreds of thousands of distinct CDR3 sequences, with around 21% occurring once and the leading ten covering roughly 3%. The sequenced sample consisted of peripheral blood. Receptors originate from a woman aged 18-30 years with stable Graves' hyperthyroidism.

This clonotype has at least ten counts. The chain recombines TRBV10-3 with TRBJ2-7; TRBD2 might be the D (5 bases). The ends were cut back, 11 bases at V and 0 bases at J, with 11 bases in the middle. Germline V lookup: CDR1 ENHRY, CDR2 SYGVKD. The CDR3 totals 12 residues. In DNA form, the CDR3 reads TGTGCCGGAGGTGGGAGCTCCTACGAGCAGTACTTC. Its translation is CAGGGSSYEQYF.

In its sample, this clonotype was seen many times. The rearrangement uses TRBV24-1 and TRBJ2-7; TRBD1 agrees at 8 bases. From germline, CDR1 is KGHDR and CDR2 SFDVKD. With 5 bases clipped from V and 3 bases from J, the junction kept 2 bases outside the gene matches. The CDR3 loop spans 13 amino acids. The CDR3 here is CATSAGTGYEQYF. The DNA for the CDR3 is TGTGCCACCAGTGCCGGGACAGGCTACGAGCAGTACTTC.

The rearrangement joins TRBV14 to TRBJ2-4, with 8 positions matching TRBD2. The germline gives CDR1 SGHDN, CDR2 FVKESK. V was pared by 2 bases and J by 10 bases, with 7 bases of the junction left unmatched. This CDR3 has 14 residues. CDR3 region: CASSQFRVAGIQYF. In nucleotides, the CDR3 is TGTGCCAGCAGCCAATTCCGGGTAGCGGGGATTCAGTACTTC.

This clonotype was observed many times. CDR3 sequence (DNA): TGTGCCGCCATTGACAGCGGGGGTGGCTACACCTTC. The encoded protein is CAAIDSGGGYTF. The chain employs TRBV6-1 and TRBJ1-2, with D maybe TRBD1 (5 bases). CDR1 is MNHNS and CDR2 is SASEGT in the germline V gene. V gave up 11 bases and J gave up 7 bases, with 17 bases separating them. CDR3 length: 12 amino acids.

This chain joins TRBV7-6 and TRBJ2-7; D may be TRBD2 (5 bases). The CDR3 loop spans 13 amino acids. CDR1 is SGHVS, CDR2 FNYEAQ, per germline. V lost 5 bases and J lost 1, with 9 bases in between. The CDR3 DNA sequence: TGTGCCAGCAGCGCTGGACTGTCCTACGAGCAGTACTTC. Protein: CASSAGLSYEQYF.

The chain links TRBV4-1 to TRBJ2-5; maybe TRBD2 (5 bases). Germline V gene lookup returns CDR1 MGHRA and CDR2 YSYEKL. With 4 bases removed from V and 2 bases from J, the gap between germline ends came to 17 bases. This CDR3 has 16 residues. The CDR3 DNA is TGCGCCAGCAGCCGCCCAGCGGAGTCCACTCAAGAGACCCAGTACTTC. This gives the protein CASSRPAESTQETQYF.

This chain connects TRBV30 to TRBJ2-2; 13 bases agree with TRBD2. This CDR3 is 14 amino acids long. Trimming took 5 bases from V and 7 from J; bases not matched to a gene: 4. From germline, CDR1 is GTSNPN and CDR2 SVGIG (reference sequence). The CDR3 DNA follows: TGTGCCTGGGGACTAGCGGGAGTTTTCGGGGAGCTGTTTTTT. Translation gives CAWGLAGVFGELFF.

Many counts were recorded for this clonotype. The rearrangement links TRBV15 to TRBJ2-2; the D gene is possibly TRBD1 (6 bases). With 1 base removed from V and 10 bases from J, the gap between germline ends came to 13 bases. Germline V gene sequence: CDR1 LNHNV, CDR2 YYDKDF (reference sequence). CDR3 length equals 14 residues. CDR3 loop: CATSRVQGRLELFF. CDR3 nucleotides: TGTGCCACCAGCAGAGTTCAGGGGCGATTGGAGCTGTTTTTT.

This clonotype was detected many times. The CDR3 bases are TGTGCCATCGTCCGTCGAAGCTCCTACGAGCAGTACTTC. It is translated as CAIVRRSSYEQYF. This chain connects TRBV10-3 to TRBJ2-7; D remains ambiguous. CDR1 and CDR2 from the germline V gene are ENHRY and SYGVKD. The CDR3 runs 13 residues. Trimming took off 8 bases at V and 0 bases at J, with 11 bases between the two ends.

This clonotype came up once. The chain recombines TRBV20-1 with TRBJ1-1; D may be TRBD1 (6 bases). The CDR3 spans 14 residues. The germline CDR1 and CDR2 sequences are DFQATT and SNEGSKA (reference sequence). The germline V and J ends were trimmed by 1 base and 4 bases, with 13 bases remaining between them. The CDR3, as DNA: TGCAGTGCTAGAGGAGGGAGGGGGGGCACTGAAGCTTTCTTT. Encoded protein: CSARGGRGGTEAFF.

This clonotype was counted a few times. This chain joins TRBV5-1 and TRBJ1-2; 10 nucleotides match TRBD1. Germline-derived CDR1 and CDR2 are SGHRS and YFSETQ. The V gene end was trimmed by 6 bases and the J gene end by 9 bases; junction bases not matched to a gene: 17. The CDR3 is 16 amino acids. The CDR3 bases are TGCGCCAGCATGGACGCTCCGGGACAGGGGCACTCACGCTACACCTTC. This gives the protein CASMDAPGQGHSRYTF.

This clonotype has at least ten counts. The CDR3 loop is CSVAPLQVYQETQYF. The DNA of the CDR3 is TGCAGCGTCGCTCCTCTACAGGTGTACCAAGAGACCCAGTACTTC. This chain joins TRBV29-1 and TRBJ2-5; D is possibly TRBD1 (5 bases). Per the germline V gene, CDR1 is SQVTM and CDR2 is ANQGSEA. CDR3 length: 15 residues. Trimming stripped 6 bases from V and 0 bases from J, with 17 bases between.

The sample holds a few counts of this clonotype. CDR3 sequence (DNA): TGTGCCAGCAGGGAAGCGCTGGGGAACACTGAAGCTTTCTTT. Amino acids: CASREALGNTEAFF. The rearrangement links TRBV7-9 to TRBJ1-1, with D uncertain. This CDR3 has 14 amino acids. The V end was cut by 6 bases, the J end by 1 base, with 12 bases between. Germline V gene sequence: CDR1 SEHNR, CDR2 FQNEAQ (reference sequence).

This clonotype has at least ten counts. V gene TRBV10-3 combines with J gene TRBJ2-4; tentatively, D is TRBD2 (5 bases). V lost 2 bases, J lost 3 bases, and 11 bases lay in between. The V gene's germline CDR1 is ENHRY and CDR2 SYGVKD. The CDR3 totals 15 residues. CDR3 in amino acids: CAISETDYGKNIQYF. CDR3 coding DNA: TGTGCCATCAGTGAGACAGACTATGGCAAAAACATTCAGTACTTC.

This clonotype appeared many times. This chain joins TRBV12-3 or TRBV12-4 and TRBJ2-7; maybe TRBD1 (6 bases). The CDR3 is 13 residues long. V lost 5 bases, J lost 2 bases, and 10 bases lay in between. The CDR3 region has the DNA TGTGCCAGCAGTCGGGACACCCCCTACGAGCAGTACTTC. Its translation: CASSRDTPYEQYF.

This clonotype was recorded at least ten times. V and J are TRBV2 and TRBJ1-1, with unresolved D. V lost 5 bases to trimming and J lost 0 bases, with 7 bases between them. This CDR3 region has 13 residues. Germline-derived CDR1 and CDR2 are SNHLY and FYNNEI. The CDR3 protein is CASSTDMNTEAFF. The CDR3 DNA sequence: TGTGCCAGCAGTACAGATATGAACACTGAAGCTTTCTTT.

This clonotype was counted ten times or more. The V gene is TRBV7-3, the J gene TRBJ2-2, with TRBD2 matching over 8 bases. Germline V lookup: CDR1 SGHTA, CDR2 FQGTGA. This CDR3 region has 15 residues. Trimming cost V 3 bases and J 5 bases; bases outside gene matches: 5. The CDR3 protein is CASSFGVAGTGELFF. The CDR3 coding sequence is TGTGCCAGCAGCTTTGGGGTAGCGGGAACCGGGGAGCTGTTTTTT.

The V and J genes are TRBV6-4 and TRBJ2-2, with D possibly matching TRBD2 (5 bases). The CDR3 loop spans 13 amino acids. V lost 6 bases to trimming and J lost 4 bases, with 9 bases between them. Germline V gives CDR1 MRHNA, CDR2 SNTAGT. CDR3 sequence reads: CASSTTSTGELFF. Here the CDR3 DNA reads TGTGCCAGCAGCACTACTAGCACCGGGGAGCTGTTTTTT.

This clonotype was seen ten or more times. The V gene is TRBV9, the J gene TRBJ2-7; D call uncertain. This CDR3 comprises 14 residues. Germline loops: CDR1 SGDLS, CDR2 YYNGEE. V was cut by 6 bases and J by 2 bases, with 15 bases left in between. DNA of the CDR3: TGTGCCAGCACCCCCGGAGAGGTCGCCTACGAGCAGTACTTC. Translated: CASTPGEVAYEQYF.

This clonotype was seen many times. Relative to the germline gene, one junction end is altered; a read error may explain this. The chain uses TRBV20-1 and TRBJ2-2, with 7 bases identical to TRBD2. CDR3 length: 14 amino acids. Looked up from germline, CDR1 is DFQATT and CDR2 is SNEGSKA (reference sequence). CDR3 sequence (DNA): TGCAGTGCTACGAGCGGGACGAACGCCGGGGAGCTGTTTTTT. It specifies CSATSGTNAGELFF.

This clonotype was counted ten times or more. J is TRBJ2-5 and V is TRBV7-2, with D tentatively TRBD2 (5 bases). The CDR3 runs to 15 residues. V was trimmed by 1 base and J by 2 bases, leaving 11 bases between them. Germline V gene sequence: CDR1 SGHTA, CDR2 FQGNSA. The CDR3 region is CASSLDPGFQETQYF. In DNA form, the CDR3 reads TGTGCCAGCAGCTTAGATCCGGGGTTTCAAGAGACCCAGTACTTC.

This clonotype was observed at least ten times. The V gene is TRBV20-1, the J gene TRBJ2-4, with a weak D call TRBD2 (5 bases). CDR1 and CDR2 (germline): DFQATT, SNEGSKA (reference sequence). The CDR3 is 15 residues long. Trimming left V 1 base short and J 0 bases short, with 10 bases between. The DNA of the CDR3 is TGCAGTGCTAGAGGGCGGGTTGTAGCCAAAAACATTCAGTACTTC. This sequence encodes CSARGRVVAKNIQYF.

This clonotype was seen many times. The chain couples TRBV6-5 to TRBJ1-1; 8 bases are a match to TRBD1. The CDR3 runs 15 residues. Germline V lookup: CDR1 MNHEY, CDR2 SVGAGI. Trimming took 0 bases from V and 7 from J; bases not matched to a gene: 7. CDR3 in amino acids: CASSYSGQGADEAFF. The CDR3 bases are TGTGCCAGCAGTTACTCGGGTCAGGGGGCTGATGAAGCTTTCTTT.

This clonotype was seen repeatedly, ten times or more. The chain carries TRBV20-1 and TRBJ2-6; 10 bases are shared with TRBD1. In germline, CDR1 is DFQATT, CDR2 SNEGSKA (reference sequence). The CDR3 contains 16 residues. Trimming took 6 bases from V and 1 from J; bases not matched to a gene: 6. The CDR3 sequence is CSATGQGISGANVLTF. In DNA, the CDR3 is TGCAGTGCCACGGGACAGGGGATTTCTGGGGCCAACGTCCTGACTTTC.

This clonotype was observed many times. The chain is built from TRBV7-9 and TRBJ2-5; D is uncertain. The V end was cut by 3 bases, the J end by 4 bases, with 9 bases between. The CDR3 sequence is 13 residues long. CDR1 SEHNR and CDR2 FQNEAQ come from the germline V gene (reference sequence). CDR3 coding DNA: TGTGCCAGCAGCTTTGGATGGGGAGAGACCCAGTACTTC. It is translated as CASSFGWGETQYF.

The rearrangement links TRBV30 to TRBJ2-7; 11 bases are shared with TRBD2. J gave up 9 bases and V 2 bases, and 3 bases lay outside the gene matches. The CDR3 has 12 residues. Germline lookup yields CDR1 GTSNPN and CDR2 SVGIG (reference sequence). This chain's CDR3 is CAWSLLAGVQYF. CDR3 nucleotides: TGTGCCTGGAGTTTACTAGCGGGAGTGCAGTACTTC. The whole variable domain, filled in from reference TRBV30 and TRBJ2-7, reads SQTIHQWPATLVQPVGSPLSLECTVEGTSNPNLYWYRQAAGRGLQLLFYSVGIGQISSEVPQNLSASRPQDRQFILSSKKLLLSDSGFYLCAWSLLAGVQYFGPGTRLTVT.

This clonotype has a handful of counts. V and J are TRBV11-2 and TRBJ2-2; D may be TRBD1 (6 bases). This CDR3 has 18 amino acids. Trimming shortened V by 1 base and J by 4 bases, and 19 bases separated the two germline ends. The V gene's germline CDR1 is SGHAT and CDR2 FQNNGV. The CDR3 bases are TGTGCCAGCAGCTTAGTCTTTGCGGCAGGGGCGAGCACCGGGGAGCTGTTTTTT. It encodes CASSLVFAAGASTGELFF.

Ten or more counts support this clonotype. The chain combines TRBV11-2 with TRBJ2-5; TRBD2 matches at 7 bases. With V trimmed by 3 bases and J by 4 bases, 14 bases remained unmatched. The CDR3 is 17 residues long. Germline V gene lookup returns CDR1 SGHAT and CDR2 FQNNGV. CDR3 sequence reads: CASSLFGGGISRETQYF. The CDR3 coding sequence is TGTGCCAGCAGCTTGTTTGGGGGGGGAATATCTCGAGAGACCCAGTACTTC.

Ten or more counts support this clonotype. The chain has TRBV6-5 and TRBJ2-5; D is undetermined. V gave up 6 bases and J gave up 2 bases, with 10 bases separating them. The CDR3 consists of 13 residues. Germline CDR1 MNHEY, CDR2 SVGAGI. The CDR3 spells CASRTLRQETQYF. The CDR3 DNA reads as TGTGCCAGCAGGACTTTACGACAAGAGACCCAGTACTTC.